Each of the 15 T cell receptor beta chains below was sequenced from the same sample in a study of T cell responses to AZD1222 COVID-19 vaccine. Sequencing used immunoSEQ multiplex PCR; TCRdb keeps in-frame clones, though not all of them. The table includes some 150,000 clones, about 90% detected once. Here the sequenced sample was peripheral blood, taken on day 0 of AZD1222 vaccination. These receptors all come from an adult in good health.

The chain recombines TRBV28 with TRBJ2-3; perhaps TRBD2 as D (7 bases). The CDR3 loop spans 14 amino acids. CDR1 is MDHEN and CDR2 is SYDVKM in the germline V gene. Trimming removed 6 bases at V and 4 bases at J, with 14 bases between. CDR3 amino acids: CASRGGAAPDTQYF. CDR3 nucleotides: TGTGCCAGCAGAGGGGGGGCTGCCCCAGATACGCAGTATTTT.

This clone has only a few counts. V is TRBV7-2 and J is TRBJ2-7, with TRBD2 matching over 7 bases. This CDR3 has 16 amino acids. Per germline, CDR1 SGHTA and CDR2 FQGNSA. J lost 3 bases, V lost 4 bases, and 12 bases had no gene match. CDR3 sequence: CASSYRGEATGYEQYF. CDR3 nucleotide sequence: TGTGCCAGCAGCTACCGGGGGGAGGCTACTGGCTACGAGCAGTACTTC.

CDR3 DNA: TGTGCCAGCAGCTTGACAGGGGTCGATTCACCCCTCCACTTT. Translating it yields CASSLTGVDSPLHF. The chain uses TRBV7-9 and TRBJ1-6; TRBD1 matches 8 bases. Per germline, CDR1 SEHNR and CDR2 FQNEAQ (reference sequence). V shed 3 bases, J shed 8 bases, and the junction held 3 bases outside the gene matches. The length of the CDR3 is 14 residues.

The chain employs TRBV4-3 and TRBJ2-2; D not certain. V lost 2 bases and J lost 1, with 5 bases in between. Germline V gene lookup returns CDR1 LGHNA and CDR2 YSLEER. This CDR3 has 14 residues. The CDR3 spells CASSQFLNTGELFF. DNA for the CDR3: TGCGCCAGCAGCCAATTTCTGAACACCGGGGAGCTGTTTTTT.

This chain links TRBV7-6 with TRBJ2-5; 9 bases agree with TRBD2. CDR1 and CDR2 (germline): SGHVS, FNYEAQ. V lost 1 base and J lost 4; bases outside the gene matches: 4. This CDR3 contains 15 residues. CDR3 in amino acids: CASSLGAGGGETQYF. CDR3 nucleotide sequence: TGTGCCAGCAGCTTAGGAGCGGGGGGAGGAGAGACCCAGTACTTC.

The chain has TRBV6-5 and TRBJ1-1; D uncertain. Germline V gene data show CDR1 as MNHEY and CDR2 as SVGAGI. V lost 5 bases and J 5 bases, leaving 18 bases between the germline ends. CDR3 size: 15 residues. CDR3 in amino acids: CASSPRSFLNTEAFF. Here the CDR3 DNA reads TGTGCCAGCAGTCCACGGTCCTTTCTCAATACTGAAGCTTTCTTT.

This sequence joins TRBV4-2 and TRBJ1-2, with 7 nucleotides matching TRBD1. Germline assignment: CDR1 LGHNA and CDR2 YNFKEQ. The V gene end was trimmed by 4 bases and the J gene end by 8 bases; junction bases not matched to a gene: 16. The CDR3 covers 16 residues. The CDR3 is CASSRGGTGTVSGYTF. The CDR3 DNA is TGTGCCAGCAGCCGAGGGGGGACCGGGACAGTATCCGGCTACACCTTC.

The chain has TRBV7-9 and TRBJ2-7, with D possibly TRBD1 on 6 matching bases. V dropped 2 bases and J dropped 8 bases, with 19 bases sitting between them. The CDR3 contains 15 residues. Germline V lookup: CDR1 SEHNR, CDR2 FQNEAQ (reference sequence). The CDR3 DNA reads as TGTGCCAGCAGCTTAAGCGAGTTCAGGGGCATCAAGCAGTACTTC. It codes for CASSLSEFRGIKQYF.

V is TRBV28 and J is TRBJ1-3; D call uncertain. The CDR3 covers 14 residues. V was clipped by 3 bases and J by 3 bases, with 9 bases between them. CDR1 and CDR2 (germline): MDHEN, SYDVKM. CDR3 region: CASSFGGSGNTIYF. For the CDR3, the DNA is TGTGCCAGCAGTTTCGGTGGCAGTGGAAACACCATATATTTT.

The chain recombines TRBV27 with TRBJ1-1; D possibly corresponds to TRBD1 (5 bases). The CDR3 consists of 15 residues. The V and J ends lost 6 bases and 1 base respectively, with 15 bases between them. Germline V lookup: CDR1 MNHEY, CDR2 SMNVEV (reference sequence). This CDR3 reads CASRWGPGGNTEAFF. CDR3 bases: TGTGCCAGCAGGTGGGGACCGGGGGGGAACACTGAAGCTTTCTTT.

This chain connects TRBV28 to TRBJ1-3; no reliable D call. Trimming pared 8 bases from V and 0 bases from J, leaving 14 bases between. The germline V gene encodes CDR1 MDHEN and CDR2 SYDVKM. This CDR3 is 15 amino acids long. This CDR3 reads CASEFGHNSGNTIYF. CDR3 nucleotides: TGTGCCAGCGAGTTCGGTCACAACTCTGGAAACACCATATATTTT.

The chain employs TRBV4-2 and TRBJ1-6; 7 positions match TRBD1. With 5 bases clipped from V and 6 bases from J, the junction kept 4 bases outside the gene matches. Germline V gene data show CDR1 as LGHNA and CDR2 as YNFKEQ. This CDR3 is 14 amino acids long. CDR3 bases: TGTGCCAGCAGCATCCGGGACAGTAATTCACCCCTCCACTTT. It yields the protein CASSIRDSNSPLHF.

The V call is TRBV20-1, the J call TRBJ1-5; a weak D match, TRBD1 (5 bases). V lost 3 bases and J lost 3, with 12 bases in between. Germline loops: CDR1 DFQATT, CDR2 SNEGSKA (reference sequence). This CDR3 has 14 amino acids. Here the CDR3 reads CSASSGGLNQPQHF. The CDR3 region has the DNA TGCAGTGCTAGTTCGGGGGGACTCAATCAGCCCCAGCATTTT.

This clone appeared once. For the CDR3, the DNA is TGCGCCAGCAGCGGGGGAAGGACTAGCGGGAGGTACTTTAATGAGCAGTTCTTC. Protein: CASSGGRTSGRYFNEQFF. The J gene is TRBJ2-1, the V gene TRBV5-1; 14 positions match TRBD2. In germline, CDR1 is SGHRS, CDR2 YFSETQ. The CDR3 length is 18 residues. With 4 bases clipped from V and 7 bases from J, the junction kept 13 bases outside the gene matches.

This clone was observed a single time. The J gene is TRBJ2-2, the V gene TRBV6-5, with D perhaps assigned TRBD1 or TRBD2 (5 bases each). Per germline, CDR1 MNHEY and CDR2 SVGAGI. Trimming left V 5 bases short and J 7 bases short, with 17 bases between. CDR3 length equals 15 residues. CDR3 loop: CASSPVGVRYGELFF. Here the CDR3 DNA reads TGTGCCAGCAGTCCGGTGGGGGTGCGATACGGGGAGCTGTTTTTT.